This T cell receptor beta chain was found in a study of cytomegalovirus exposure and HLA in healthy donors (dated by TCRdb to 2016 to 2017). At the level of the whole study: According to an earlier analysis of 587 of the donors, 150 million to 200 million T cells yielded 100 million or so unique TCR beta sequences and 276 Gb of sequence data. A later analysis re-examined previously published TCR beta repertoires from hundreds of donors and added high-resolution HLA genotyping to investigate patterns of TCR occurrence. Among around 400 genotyped donors of the cohort, an average of roughly 240,000 unique TCR beta nucleotide sequences were sequenced per donor, around 20% of them non-productive. Roughly 300 gigabases of sequencing data and tens of millions of unique TCR sequences were included in an early release covering over 600 HLA-typed donors. Alongside the repertoire data, information on donor age, sex, ethnicity and CMV serostatus was compiled. Both class I and class II loci were covered by HLA typing, at four-digit resolution. Typing coverage varied by locus: 629-630 donors for A, B, C, DRB1 and DQB1; roughly 520 for DQA1; approximately 570 for DPA1; 400 to 480 for DPB1. A later genetic analysis used genome-wide SNP genotypes for about 65% of the 666 donors, treating that subset as a discovery cohort. Every repertoire in the discovery cohort had been generated on one and the same sequencing platform. Of the roughly 400 genotyped donors, around 81% fell in the genetic ancestry cluster associated with self-reported Caucasian donors. The study aimed to test whether signatures of past pathogen exposure could be identified by cataloging public T cell receptors. A separate validation cohort of more than 100 different subjects was used in addition to the 666-subject first cohort. Using immunosequencing, the study profiled T cell repertoires from approximately 700 subjects and related those repertoires to cytomegalovirus serostatus. To predict cytomegalovirus infection status, the study combined high-throughput TCR immunosequencing, statistical association of individual TCRs with disease status, and machine learning. Five DR-DQ haplotypes were handled as single units for association and clustering because linkage in the cohort was strong. In an earlier analysis of roughly 540 of the donors, high-throughput TCR beta sequencing was used to judge whether each TCR beta V gene segment behaved as functional or pseudogenic. Rather than drawing on any new phenotypic data, the later analysis identified candidate immune exposures from TCR beta sequences and the way those sequences occurred across donors. Study-level results and caveats: According to a later analysis, TCR association rates differed among HLA loci, with DRB1 alleles showing the most associated TCRs and HLA-C alleles showing the fewest. In a later analysis, around 15,000 TCR beta sequences were associated with specific HLA alleles at a false discovery rate of 0.05. The study gave a list of 150 to 200 TCR beta chains associated with cytomegalovirus. The only immune exposure information available for the cohort was CMV serostatus. When HLA alleles, especially DR and DQ, strongly co-occurred, attributing TCR associations to individual alleles was difficult. Compared with equally common non-associated chains, HLA-associated TCR beta chains in a later analysis were more clonally expanded and had lower generation probabilities. The earlier analysis of almost 600 of the donors excluded approximately 17 rarely observed V segments, including chromosome 9 orphons, because counts were too low. According to a later analysis, parvovirus B19, influenza, CMV and Epstein-Barr virus appeared linked to several top co-occurrence clusters. Because HLA typing was missing for some donors at each locus, association tests included only the typed subset. In a later genetic analysis, fewer N-insertions in productive TCRs were reported among donors in an Asian-associated ancestry cluster than the roughly 670-donor mean. Most CMV-associated TCR beta chains appeared to be HLA-restricted in a later analysis, and the HLA associations seemed to be driven largely by CMV exposure. A further reported finding was that TCR beta sequences accurately predicted the HLA-A and HLA-B alleles for most subjects in the first cohort. In vitro tests confirmed that a few of the cytomegalovirus-associated TCR beta chains recognize cytomegalovirus antigens. The 87-base-pair reads could not distinguish some IMGT-functional V segments, including TRBV6-2 and TRBV6-3, so those segments were excluded. In an earlier analysis of 500 to 650 of the donors, most TCR beta V segments appeared in productive rearrangements about 90% or about 30% of the time, broadly matching IMGT annotations. In both the original and validation cohorts, the classifier was reported to diagnose cytomegalovirus status with high specificity and sensitivity. Only TCR beta chains were sequenced in this cohort, and the absence of alpha or paired-chain data limited detectable features. According to the authors, the approach could potentially be generalized to other disease states and immunological phenotypes. While some public TCRs were present in many individuals, most TCR sequences turned up only very rarely across donors. An association between a missense DCLRE1C variant and V-gene and J-gene trimming of TCR beta chains was found in a later genetic analysis and replicated in an independent cohort. Roughly uniform sequencing depth across donors was assumed in presence/absence analyses, although this assumption may not hold. Correlated functional status among segregating V segments might be attributable to linkage disequilibrium, but an unknown experimental factor could not be ruled out. A group of highly shared sequence variants was considered likely to be a technical artifact of the sequencing pipeline.

The germline V gene gives CDR1 as SGHDT and CDR2 as YYEEEE. CDR3 length: 17 amino acids, cysteine to phenylalanine. The read is trimmed to its CDR3 DNA, 51 bases read in frame from base 1. Compared with germline, V lacks 6 bases and J lacks 0 bases; bases without a gene match: 8. The cohort consisted of hundreds of healthy bone marrow donors. Cohort members were all nominally healthy when sampled, although unrecorded immune exposures were likely present. The donor tested CMV seropositive, placing the donor among the approximately 290 seropositive members of the cohort. Every donor gave a peripheral blood sample, and the peripheral blood mononuclear cells from that sample were used for TCR beta sequencing. The Qiagen DNeasy Blood Extraction Kit was used to extract genomic DNA from the blood cell samples. This clone was counted a few times. No antigen is known for it. No base-level quality is on record; no much larger clone is a single base apart.

The library was generated by the immunoSEQ multiplex PCR assay. For the multiplex PCR, a mixture combining 60 forward primers for TCR Vbeta segments and 13 reverse primers for TCR Jbeta segments was used. The CDR3 region of rearranged TCR beta genes was amplified from genomic DNA with a multiplex PCR assay. The Illumina HiSeq System was used to sequence the amplified TCR beta libraries as 87-base-pair reads. The authors processed their data as follows. A later analysis tallied roughly 78 million unique TCR beta chains across the 666 repertoires, and around 9.9 million of those chains were shared by two or more donors. To remove PCR and sequencing errors, raw reads were error-corrected and collapsed into unique sequences using a nearest-neighbor algorithm that merged closely related sequences. V, D and J gene segments were assigned by aligning CDR3 sequences to IMGT reference sequences. For a sequence to be retained, a match of at least six nucleotides was required to both a V gene segment and a J gene segment. Rearrangements were called productive when the CDR3 lacked stop codons and stayed in frame with V and J; all others were non-productive. CDR3 was defined according to IMGT convention as the region running from the second conserved V-encoded cysteine to the conserved J-encoded phenylalanine. The earlier analysis of 550 to 650 of the donors excluded any sequence lacking an unambiguous match to a single V gene segment. An earlier analysis of a few hundred of the donors called V segments functional above 56.7% productive rearrangements and segregating when the between-donor standard deviation exceeded 5%. A statistical classification framework was built for diagnosing cytomegalovirus status from the catalog of TCR beta chain sequences. In a later analysis, TCR nucleotide sequences were compared against IMGT/GENE-DB human TR gene sequences so that V and J genes could be assigned. The TCRdist pipeline was used in a later analysis to assign CDR3 sequences and most-parsimonious VDJ recombination scenarios. In a later analysis, each TCR beta chain was defined by its CDR3 amino acid sequence together with its V-gene family, and reads without a unique V-gene family were excluded. A later analysis removed several hundred highly shared, low-generation-probability nucleotide sequences to deal with suspected cross-contamination and a sequencing artifact. In a later analysis, a clonal expansion index for each public chain was calculated from normalized within-repertoire ranks of inferred template counts. Generation probabilities in a later analysis came from a VDJ recombination model fitted to out-of-frame rearrangements, and those results were checked against IGoR. In a later analysis, hypergeometric tests were used to score TCR-TCR, TCR-HLA and TCR-CMV co-occurrence, with a repertoire-size bias correction applied to TCR pairs. False discovery rates were estimated in a later analysis by permuting HLA or CMV assignments 20 times. In a later analysis, co-occurring TCRs were grouped with DBSCAN, and TCRdist sequence similarity was added when clustering was performed within HLA-allele-positive subsets. For co-occurrence clustering, repertoires with fewer than 30,000 or more than 120,000 public chains were excluded, along with several repertoires with anomalous nucleotide sharing. This is the immuneACCESS table as TCRdb keeps it, with only in-frame sequences that have V and J called. A part of the clones is gone; compared with another copy, unresolved V genes explain less than half, and the rest is unexplained. D and trimming come from the DNA, and the V and J calls and clone size come from that table. For this sample there are some 150,000 clones; approximately 10% appear just once. The ten biggest clones cover 6.5% to 8.5% of the sample.

The sequenced material came from PBMCs. The source of this sequence is a middle-aged woman in good health and CMV-seropositive. Recombination joined TRBV5-6 with TRBJ2-6, with TRBD2 identical over 8 junction bases. In nucleotide form, the sequence is TGTGCCAGCAATCGCCGGGGGGGGATCTCTGGGGCCAACGTCCTGACTTTC. Translated, this gives CASNRRGGISGANVLTF.